There are many counts of the clone carrying this T cell receptor beta chain. The antigen remains undetermined. With V trimmed by 0 bases and J by 9 bases, 7 bases remained unmatched. This CDR3 region has 14 residues. The germline V gene encodes CDR1 SGHRS and CDR2 YFSETQ. The protocol was immunoSEQ multiplex PCR, while the TCRdb copy is restricted to in-frame clones and leaves out a portion. Altogether 20,000 to 25,000 clones were found in the sample, and no singletons occur. This sample was included in a study of T cells after posttransplantation cyclophosphamide. Whole-study findings and limits: Skin or GI-infiltrating T cells shared few TRB sequences with blood. Later blood repertoires were often dominated by clones from the donor CD8+ memory compartment. TRB clonality was highly associated with recipient CMV seropositivity and reactivation.

The V and J genes are TRBV5-1 and TRBJ1-1, with 8 bases lining up with TRBD1. This TCR derives from a woman in her 50s in good health, CMV-negative, and a related stem cell transplant donor. The sequenced sample was PBMCs. CDR3 nucleotides: TGCGCCAGCAGCTTGGGGTCAGGGGGCGAGAAAGCTTTCTTT. Translation: CASSLGSGGEKAFF.